This T cell receptor (beta chain) came from a study of blood T cell repertoires in COVID-19. Study background: Sites in the United States, Italy and Spain provided acute and convalescent COVID-19 samples. The analysed material was cDNA or gDNA that came from T cells, B-cell-depleted T cells, or PBMCs.

In the original analysis: Amplification from reference gene primers served as the basis for estimated nucleated cell counts. This table comes from immunoSEQ multiplex PCR, and its TCRdb copy is limited to in-frame clones, with some not included. That table supplies the V and J calls and clone size; D and trimming were determined from the DNA. The table records a few hundred thousand clones, about 87% of them present only once. The CDR3 sequence is 12 residues long. CDR1 is LGHDT, CDR2 YNNKEL, per germline (reference sequence). The ends were cut back, 11 bases at V and 6 bases at J, with 15 bases in the middle.

The receptor was derived from a man between 70 and 80 years old with acute or convalescent COVID-19. The sequenced material came from peripheral blood. The rearrangement joins TRBV3-1 (or the pseudogene TRBV3-2) to TRBJ2-3; D is uncertain. The CDR3, as DNA: TGTGCCTCAGGTGGTACCCACGATACGCAGTATTTT. Its protein product is CASGGTHDTQYF.